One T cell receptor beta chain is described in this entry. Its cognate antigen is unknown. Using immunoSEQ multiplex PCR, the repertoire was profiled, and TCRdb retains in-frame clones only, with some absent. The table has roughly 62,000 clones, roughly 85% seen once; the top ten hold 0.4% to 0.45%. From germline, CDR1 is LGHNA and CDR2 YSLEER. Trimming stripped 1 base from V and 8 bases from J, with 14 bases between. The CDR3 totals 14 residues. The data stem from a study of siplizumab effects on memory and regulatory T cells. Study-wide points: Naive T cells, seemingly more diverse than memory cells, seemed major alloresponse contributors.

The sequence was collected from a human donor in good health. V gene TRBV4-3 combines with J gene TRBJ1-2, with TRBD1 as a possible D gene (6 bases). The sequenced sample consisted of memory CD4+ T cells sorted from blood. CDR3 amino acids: CASSQGSRGEGYTF. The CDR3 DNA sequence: TGCGCCAGCAGCCAAGGTTCAAGGGGGGAGGGCTACACCTTC.